These 20 T cell receptor beta chains originate from one sample sequenced in a study of tumor-infiltrating lymphocytes in glioblastoma multiforme. Three nested ARM-PCR rounds with V-beta and C-beta primers built TCRB libraries. TCRdb reanalysed the multiplex PCR reads using MiXCR and keeps one entry per CDR3 protein. Seen here are about 18,000 distinct CDR3 sequences, 60% to 80% observed once, and the top ten hold 18%. The material sequenced was peripheral blood. All receptors come from a male donor with glioblastoma.

Points on this clonotype: One junction end disagrees with the germline gene, perhaps due to a read error. The rearrangement uses TRBV4-1 and TRBJ2-7; possible D gene TRBD1, 5 bases. Germline CDR1 reads MGHRA; CDR2 reads YSYEKL. The CDR3 runs to 15 residues. CDR3 protein: CASSQATGHSYEQYF. The CDR3 DNA follows: TGTGCCAGCAGCCAAGCTACAGGACACTCCTACGAGCAGTACTTC.

In its sample, this clonotype ranks as medium-sized. The V and J genes are TRBV12-3 or TRBV12-4 and TRBJ2-4; D is undetermined. Trimming cost V 5 bases and J 0 bases, with 8 bases left between them. This CDR3 contains 14 residues. CDR3 loop: CASSPQAAKNIQYF. As DNA, the CDR3 is TGTGCCAGCAGTCCCCAAGCAGCCAAAAACATTCAGTACTTC.

Concerning this clonotype itself: It is likely a read error, because the conserved phenylalanine at the end of the CDR3 is missing. V usage is TRBV20-1 and J usage is TRBJ2-7, with D tentatively TRBD2 (5 bases). There are 13 residues in the CDR3. The germline gives CDR1 DFQATT, CDR2 SNEGSKA (reference sequence). The CDR3 protein is CSARATMTNEQYS. The CDR3 DNA reads TGCAGCGCTAGAGCGACTATGACCAACGAGCAGTACTCC.

The chain combines TRBV28 with TRBJ2-3; possible D gene TRBD1, 6 bases. V was pared by 2 bases and J by 3 bases, with 12 bases between. The CDR3 is made up of 15 amino acids. Germline assignment: CDR1 MDHEN and CDR2 SYDVKM. DNA of the CDR3: TGTGCCAGCAGTTTACCTAGGGGGTTAACAGATACGCAGTATTTT. Residues: CASSLPRGLTDTQYF. Looking up the rest from reference TRBV28 and TRBJ2-3 gives the full variable domain: DVKVTQSSRYLVKRTGEKVFLECVQDMDHENMFWYRQDPGLGLRLIYFSYDVKMKEKGDIPEGYSVSREKKERFSLILESASTNQTSMYLCASSLPRGLTDTQYFGPGTRLTVL.

This clonotype is large. The V and J genes are TRBV11-2 and TRBJ2-3, with a weak D call TRBD2 (6 bases). Deletions cut 3 bases from V and 5 bases from J, with 12 bases between. This CDR3 is built from 14 residues. Germline V gives CDR1 SGHAT, CDR2 FQNNGV. The CDR3 DNA reads TGTGCCAGCAGCTTGGGACCCGGGGGAGATACGCAGTATTTT. Translated: CASSLGPGGDTQYF.

Concerning this clonotype itself: Since no conserved phenylalanine or tryptophan closes the CDR3, a read error is the likely cause. The limits of the CDR3 on the DNA are not certain, so only TCRdb's listed CDR3 is given. The rearrangement links TRBV11-2 to TRBJ1-2; TRBD1, the table's D call, lacks a check against the DNA. Per the germline V gene, CDR1 is SGHAT and CDR2 is FQNNGV. The CDR3 spans 20 residues, counting both ends. The CDR3 region is CASSLGAGAPLTATPSVRGI.

The chain combines TRBV10-2 with TRBJ2-1; D is uncertain. This CDR3 contains 11 residues. Germline assignment: CDR1 WSHSY and CDR2 SAAADI. Trimming shortened V by 6 bases and J by 2 bases, and 2 bases separated the two germline ends. This CDR3 reads CASRAYNEQFF. CDR3 bases: TGCGCCAGCAGAGCCTACAATGAGCAGTTCTTC.

V gene TRBV5-5 combines with J gene TRBJ2-1; D may match TRBD1 or TRBD2 (5 bases each). The CDR3 spans 15 residues. CDR1 and CDR2 (germline): SGHKS, YYEKEE (reference sequence). The V and J ends lost 0 bases and 14 bases respectively, with 21 bases between them. As DNA, the CDR3 is TGTGCCAGCAGCTTGGAGTACCAGAGGCCATGGGGGAAGTTCTTC. It codes for CASSLEYQRPWGKFF.

The V call is TRBV5-1, the J call TRBJ2-1, with a weak D call TRBD1 (6 bases). The V end was cut by 4 bases, the J end by 10 bases, with 12 bases between. The CDR3 is 12 amino acids. Germline V gene sequence: CDR1 SGHRS, CDR2 YFSETQ. CDR3 sequence (DNA): TGCGCCAGCAGCGTGGCCACAGGGGAGCAGTTCTTC. Residues: CASSVATGEQFF.

This clonotype was seen only a few times. This chain joins TRBV10-1 and TRBJ2-1; 13 bases map to TRBD2. In germline, CDR1 is WNHNN, CDR2 SYGVQD (reference sequence). Germline trimming cut 4 bases from V and 6 bases from J; bases unmatched to any gene: 12. This CDR3 is built from 18 residues. CDR3 nucleotides: TGCGCCAGCAGTGGATCCCTGGGACTAGCGGGATTGGGCAATGAGCAGTTCTTC. Its translation is CASSGSLGLAGLGNEQFF.

This clonotype turned up a few times. The rearrangement links TRBV11-3 to TRBJ1-1; no firm D call. Germline values: CDR1 SGHNT, CDR2 YENEEA. V was trimmed by 2 bases and J by 3 bases, leaving 13 bases between them. The CDR3 sequence is 15 residues long. CDR3 in DNA: TGTGCCAGCAGCTTACGGGAGACGGTGGACACTGAAGCTTTCTTT. Translated: CASSLRETVDTEAFF. The whole variable domain, remainder taken from reference TRBV11-3 and TRBJ1-1, is EAGVVQSPRYKIIEKKQPVAFWCNPISGHNTLYWYLQNLGQGPELLIRYENEEAVDDSQLPKDRFSAERLKGVDSTLKIQPAELGDSAVYLCASSLRETVDTEAFFGQGTRLTVV.

This clonotype was counted a few times. The CDR3 ends on some other residue instead of the conserved phenylalanine or tryptophan, so this is likely a read error. The chain has TRBV20-1 and TRBJ1-3, with D maybe TRBD1 (6 bases). This CDR3 spans 16 amino acids. CDR1 is DFQATT and CDR2 is SNEGSKA in the germline V gene (reference sequence). CDR3 in amino acids: CSARDLRGASGNTIYL. DNA of the CDR3: TGCAGTGCTAGAGATCTCCGGGGGGCTTCGGGAAATACCATATATTTG.

As for this clonotype: One end of the junction is discordant with germline, which a read error may explain. The genes are TRBV29-1 and TRBJ2-1; TRBD1 might be the D (7 bases). CDR1 SQVTM and CDR2 ANQGSEA come from the germline V gene. This CDR3 has 14 residues. The CDR3 DNA reads as TGCAGCGTTGTGGGGCGGCAGGGGGGCAATGAGCAGTCCTTC. It yields the protein CSVVGRQGGNEQSF.

On this clonotype: The CDR3 end shows no conserved phenylalanine or tryptophan, and so a read error is likely. This chain joins TRBV28 and TRBJ2-3, with D unclear. V was pared by 3 bases and J by 0 bases, with 7 bases between. The CDR3 totals 14 residues. Germline CDR1 and CDR2: MDHEN and SYDVKM. As DNA, the CDR3 is TGTGCCAGCAGTTTTTCGCAAAGCACAGATACGCAGTATTTG. This sequence encodes CASSFSQSTDTQYL.

This chain uses TRBV11-2 with TRBJ1-1; D remains unclear. The CDR3 runs 13 residues. V was shortened by 5 bases and J by 6 bases, with 13 bases between the two germline ends. CDR1 is SGHAT and CDR2 is FQNNGV in the germline V gene. CDR3 nucleotides: TGTGCCAGCAGCCTCGAGAATTTTTCTGAAGCTTTCTTT. Its translation is CASSLENFSEAFF.

This clonotype was picked up many times. V gene TRBV25-1 combines with J gene TRBJ2-1; TRBD1 matches at 8 bases. The junction had 0 bases not matched to a gene; V was cut back by 2 bases and J by 0 bases. Germline loops: CDR1 MGHDK, CDR2 SYGVNS. The CDR3 length is 15 residues. CDR3 loop: CASSETGGSYNEQFF. For the CDR3, the DNA is TGTGCCAGCAGTGAAACAGGGGGCTCCTACAATGAGCAGTTCTTC.

Turning to this clonotype: Germline is not matched at one junction end, which may reflect a read error. V gene TRBV11-2 combines with J gene TRBJ2-2, with D perhaps TRBD1 or TRBD2 (5 bases each). Looked up from germline, CDR1 is SGHAT and CDR2 is FQNNGV. The CDR3 has 17 residues. CDR3 bases: TGTACCAGCAGTCCAGGGCCGGGATTCGCGAACACTGGGGAGCTGGTTTTT. It yields the protein CTSSPGPGFANTGELVF.

CDR3 loop: CSVEDLSFFYEQYF. CDR3 sequence (DNA): TGCAGCGTTGAAGATCTTTCCTTTTTCTACGAGCAGTACTTC. The V gene is TRBV29-1, the J gene TRBJ2-7, with D unclear. The germline CDR1 and CDR2 sequences are SQVTM and ANQGSEA. V was pared by 0 bases and J by 3 bases, with 12 bases between. The CDR3 contains 14 residues.

Of note for this clonotype: Being one base from a much bigger clone, this may be a read error. V usage is TRBV11-3 and J usage is TRBJ2-1, with 8 bases lining up with TRBD1. CDR1 is SGHNT and CDR2 is YENEEA in the germline V gene. This CDR3 is built from 12 residues. CDR3 protein: CAGSPGQGEQFF. The CDR3, as DNA: TGTGCCGGCAGCCCCGGACAGGGTGAGCAGTTCTTC.

The chain recombines TRBV29-1 with TRBJ1-2, with D uncertain. V lost 6 bases to trimming and J lost 3 bases, with 20 bases between them. The germline V gene has CDR1 SQVTM and CDR2 ANQGSEA. This CDR3 comprises 15 residues. CDR3 loop: CSVEPRAEGDYGYTF. The CDR3 DNA reads as TGCAGCGTCGAACCTCGGGCTGAGGGCGACTATGGCTACACCTTC.